Below, 27 T cell receptor beta chains from the same sample are listed, as sequenced in a study of OX40 agonist ivuxolimab in advanced cancers. Sequencing used immunoSEQ multiplex PCR; TCRdb keeps in-frame clones, though not all of them. The sample has approximately 13,000 clones; approximately 87% are singletons. The material sequenced was CD4+ or CD8+ T cells sorted from blood, taken in a trial of the OX40 agonist ivuxolimab. The receptors were gathered from an adult with an advanced solid tumor such as melanoma, head and neck, liver or kidney cancer.

The chain has TRBV7-8 and TRBJ2-3; no reliable D call. V was trimmed by 4 bases and J by 6 bases, leaving 11 bases between them. The CDR3 covers 13 residues. Germline assignment: CDR1 SGHVS and CDR2 FQNEAQ. The CDR3 reads CASSSMGKDTQYF. CDR3 in DNA: TGTGCCAGCAGCTCGATGGGGAAGGATACGCAGTATTTT. Full variable domain (outside the CDR3, taken from reference TRBV7-8 and TRBJ2-3): GAGVSQSPRYKVAKRGQDVALRCDPISGHVSLFWYQQALGQGPEFLTYFQNEAQLDKSGLPSDRFFAERPEGSVSTLKIQRTQQEDSAVYLCASSSMGKDTQYFGPGTRLTVL.

The table lists this clone with a count of one. The V and J genes are TRBV21-1 and TRBJ1-5; the DNA was not used to check the table's D call, TRBD1. TRBV21-1 constitutes a pseudogene. The CDR3 sequence is 17 residues long. The DNA for the CDR3 is TGTGCCAGCAGCGGGAGTCAAGACAGGCTCAACAATCAGCCCCAGCATTTT. Translating gives CASSGSQDRLNNQPQHF.

Notes on this clone: It is likely a read error: a sequence one base away is far more abundant. The rearrangement joins TRBV11-1 to TRBJ1-6; D possibly corresponds to TRBD1 (5 bases). The CDR3 consists of 12 residues. Per the germline V gene, CDR1 is SGHAT and CDR2 is FQDESV (reference sequence). The chain's CDR3 is CANEGIDSSLHF. The DNA of the CDR3 is TGTGCCAATGAGGGGATCGATTCATCCCTCCACTTT. Together with reference TRBV11-1 and TRBJ1-6, the CDR3 gives the full variable domain: EAEVAQSPRYKITEKSQAVAFWCDPISGHATLYWYRQILGQGPELLVQFQDESVVDDSQLPKDRFSAERLKGVDSTLKIQPAELGDSAMYLCANEGIDSSLHFGNGTRLTVT.

The chain joins TRBV5-1 to TRBJ2-1, with TRBD2 identical over 9 bases. Per the germline V gene, CDR1 is SGHRS and CDR2 is YFSETQ. This CDR3 region has 12 residues. Trimming cost V 0 bases and J 15 bases; bases outside gene matches: 4. CDR3: CASSLVGREGFF. DNA of the CDR3: TGCGCCAGCAGCTTGGTAGGGCGGGAGGGGTTCTTC. Full variable domain (missing parts from reference TRBV5-1 and TRBJ2-1): KAGVTQTPRYLIKTRGQQVTLSCSPISGHRSVSWYQQTPGQGLQFLFEYFSETQRNKGNFPGRFSGRQFSNSRSEMNVSTLELGDSALYLCASSLVGREGFFGPGTRLTVL.

This clone is labeled as medium-sized. This rearrangement joins TRBV6-5 to TRBJ2-1; D is uncertain. CDR1 and CDR2 (germline): MNHEY, SVGAGI. The V gene lost 6 bases and the J gene lost 0 bases, with 12 bases spanning the gap. This CDR3 region has 15 residues. CDR3 sequence: CASSPSASSYNEQFF. The CDR3 region has the DNA TGTGCCAGCAGCCCGTCAGCAAGCTCCTACAATGAGCAGTTCTTC.

This clone was seen more than once but under ten times. The rearrangement uses TRBV29-1 and TRBJ2-2, with D uncertain. This CDR3 is built from 11 residues. Trimming shortened V by 7 bases and J by 12 bases, and 15 bases separated the two germline ends. Germline lookup yields CDR1 SQVTM and CDR2 ANQGSEA. This CDR3 reads CSGVLLGKLFF. In DNA form, the CDR3 reads TGCAGCGGTGTCCTGCTGGGGAAGCTGTTTTTT.

J is TRBJ1-1 and V is TRBV29-1; a weak D match, TRBD1 (5 bases). The CDR3 consists of 14 residues. Between the trimmed V and J ends, which lost 4 bases and 5 bases, there was a span of 17 bases. Germline V CDR1 and CDR2: SQVTM, ANQGSEA. The CDR3 DNA is TGCAGCGTTGGTCATGTTCAGGGAGGGACTGAAGCTTTCTTT. Residues: CSVGHVQGGTEAFF.

Of note for this clone: Other DNA sequences from this sample encode an identical CDR3 as well. CDR3 nucleotides: TGTGCCAGTAGTATAGGTAGAGCCACTGAAGCTTTCTTT. As protein: CASSIGRATEAFF. The chain carries TRBV19 and TRBJ1-1, with unresolved D. The germline CDR1 and CDR2 sequences are LNHDA and SQIVND (reference sequence). The CDR3 has 13 amino acids. The germline V and J ends were trimmed by 1 base and 4 bases, with 7 bases remaining between them.

This chain connects TRBV7-3 to TRBJ2-1, with a weak D call TRBD2 (6 bases). V lost 5 bases to trimming and J lost 8 bases, with 13 bases between them. The CDR3 is 13 residues long. From germline, CDR1 is SGHTA and CDR2 FQGTGA. CDR3 nucleotide sequence: TGTGCCAGCAGCCAGTGGGGCGGGGATGAGCAGTTCTTC. It translates to CASSQWGGDEQFF.

The chain couples TRBV6-5 to TRBJ1-5, with D perhaps TRBD1 (5 bases). Trimming removed 2 bases at V and 4 bases at J, with 9 bases between. Germline lookup yields CDR1 MNHEY and CDR2 SVGAGI. This CDR3 contains 14 residues. CDR3 loop: CASSYSRENQPQHF. The CDR3 DNA is TGTGCCAGCAGTTACAGCAGGGAGAATCAGCCCCAGCATTTT.

The rearrangement joins TRBV7-2 to TRBJ2-4; D is possibly TRBD1 (6 bases). The CDR3 spans 15 residues. V gave up 5 bases and J gave up 5 bases, with 16 bases separating them. Germline V CDR1 and CDR2: SGHTA, FQGNSA. The CDR3, as DNA: TGTGCCAGCAGCCCCAGTGGGGGCACGGAAAACATTCAGTACTTC. Encoded protein: CASSPSGGTENIQYF.

The genes are TRBV10-3 and TRBJ2-7; 8 bases fit TRBD2. The V gene end was trimmed by 6 bases and the J gene end by 6 bases; junction bases not matched to a gene: 4. The CDR3 extends over 12 amino acids. Germline V gene sequence: CDR1 ENHRY, CDR2 SYGVKD. Here the CDR3 reads CAIRAGAFEQYF. DNA of the CDR3: TGTGCCATCAGAGCGGGAGCATTCGAGCAGTACTTC.

J is TRBJ2-2 and V is TRBV4-2; 7 bases are a match to TRBD1. Germline lookup yields CDR1 LGHNA and CDR2 YNFKEQ. The CDR3 loop spans 14 amino acids. After removal of 4 bases from V and 6 bases from J, the junction contained 5 bases not matched to a gene. CDR3 protein: CASSRYRGAGELFF. In DNA form, the CDR3 reads TGTGCCAGCAGCCGTTACAGGGGAGCCGGGGAGCTGTTTTTT.

The sample holds one count of this clone. The V call is TRBV6-5, the J call TRBJ2-7; 8 nucleotides line up with TRBD1. Unmatched junction bases numbered 2, after V lost 2 bases and J lost 2 bases. Germline V gene lookup returns CDR1 MNHEY and CDR2 SVGAGI. The CDR3 is made up of 14 amino acids. The CDR3 is CASSYTGGTYEQYF. The CDR3, as DNA: TGTGCCAGCAGTTACACAGGGGGGACCTACGAGCAGTACTTC.

This clone was seen a handful of times. This rearrangement joins TRBV2 to TRBJ2-7; 15 positions agree with TRBD2. V was pared by 4 bases and J by 5 bases, with 6 bases of the junction left unmatched. This CDR3 is 16 amino acids long. The germline CDR1 and CDR2 sequences are SNHLY and FYNNEI. CDR3 residues: CASSGTSGGAFHEQYF. CDR3 nucleotides: TGTGCCAGCAGTGGGACTAGCGGGGGGGCGTTCCACGAGCAGTACTTC.

The chain employs TRBV28 and TRBJ2-2, with TRBD2 identical over 8 bases. Per the germline V gene, CDR1 is MDHEN and CDR2 is SYDVKM. The length of the CDR3 is 18 residues. J was trimmed by 4 bases and V by 4 bases; bases with no gene match: 14. The CDR3 spells CASSSVVTGGPGTGELFF. The CDR3 DNA is TGTGCCAGCAGTTCGGTTGTGACGGGAGGGCCTGGCACCGGGGAGCTGTTTTTT. Full variable domain (rest looked up from reference TRBV28 and TRBJ2-2): DVKVTQSSRYLVKRTGEKVFLECVQDMDHENMFWYRQDPGLGLRLIYFSYDVKMKEKGDIPEGYSVSREKKERFSLILESASTNQTSMYLCASSSVVTGGPGTGELFFGEGSRLTVL.

The chain employs TRBV20-1 and TRBJ2-7; no definite D call. Germline V gives CDR1 DFQATT, CDR2 SNEGSKA (reference sequence). The CDR3 loop spans 10 amino acids. Trimming removed 6 bases from V and 4 bases from J, with 7 bases in between. CDR3 protein: CSAPLYEQYF. The CDR3 nucleotides read TGCAGTGCCCCCCTGTACGAGCAGTACTTC.

The chain recombines TRBV28 with TRBJ2-3, with 13 bases identical to TRBD2. CDR3 length: 17 amino acids. J gave up 4 bases and V 3 bases, and 7 bases lay outside the gene matches. From germline, CDR1 is MDHEN and CDR2 SYDVKM. The CDR3 DNA follows: TGTGCCAGCAGTTTTGTACTAGCGGGAGGGCCACCAGATACGCAGTATTTT. This sequence encodes CASSFVLAGGPPDTQYF. The entire variable domain, with the rest obtained from reference TRBV28 and TRBJ2-3, is as follows: DVKVTQSSRYLVKRTGEKVFLECVQDMDHENMFWYRQDPGLGLRLIYFSYDVKMKEKGDIPEGYSVSREKKERFSLILESASTNQTSMYLCASSFVLAGGPPDTQYFGPGTRLTVL.

CDR3 in amino acids: CASSQTGYSSGNTIYF. The CDR3 DNA reads as TGTGCCAGCAGCCAAACGGGCTACTCCTCTGGAAACACCATATATTTT. The chain employs TRBV28 and TRBJ1-3; D remains unclear. Germline lookup yields CDR1 MDHEN and CDR2 SYDVKM. The germline V and J ends were trimmed by 6 bases and 0 bases, with 15 bases remaining between them. The CDR3 is made up of 16 amino acids.

The rearrangement joins TRBV7-9 to TRBJ2-2; D is perhaps TRBD1 (6 bases). Trimming cost V 6 bases and J 2 bases, with 7 bases left between them. The CDR3 contains 13 residues. Per germline, CDR1 SEHNR and CDR2 FQNEAQ (reference sequence). The CDR3 sequence is CASRDSNTGELFF. The CDR3 DNA sequence: TGTGCCAGCAGGGACAGTAACACCGGGGAGCTGTTTTTT.

V gene TRBV11-3 combines with J gene TRBJ2-1; D perhaps matches TRBD2 (5 bases). This CDR3 is 16 amino acids long. Deletions cut 2 bases from V and 5 bases from J, with 16 bases between. In germline, CDR1 is SGHNT, CDR2 YENEEA. DNA of the CDR3: TGTGCCAGCAGCTTAAAGGGAGAAAGGCCGAACAATGAGCAGTTCTTC. This translates into CASSLKGERPNNEQFF.

This clone was seen only a few times. J is TRBJ1-1 and V is TRBV28, with D possibly matching TRBD1 (6 bases). V lost 6 bases and J lost 8, with 19 bases in between. The CDR3 contains 14 residues. The germline gives CDR1 MDHEN, CDR2 SYDVKM. The CDR3 nucleotides are TGTGCCAGCAGCCCACCGGACAGAGCACCCGAAGCTTTCTTT. Translating gives CASSPPDRAPEAFF.

This clone appeared a few times. The J gene is TRBJ2-1, the V gene TRBV27; perhaps TRBD2 as D (5 bases). The V and J ends lost 3 bases and 5 bases respectively, with 8 bases between them. Germline assignment: CDR1 MNHEY and CDR2 SMNVEV (reference sequence). This CDR3 is 13 amino acids long. CDR3 residues: CASSFRGNNEQFF. In DNA, the CDR3 is TGTGCCAGCAGTTTCAGAGGGAACAATGAGCAGTTCTTC.

The chain carries TRBV9 and TRBJ2-5; tentatively, D is TRBD2 (6 bases). Trimming pared 4 bases from V and 5 bases from J, leaving 15 bases between. The CDR3 contains 14 residues. Germline V lookup: CDR1 SGDLS, CDR2 YYNGEE. CDR3 amino acids: CASSMGPGGETQYF. The CDR3 DNA sequence: TGTGCCAGCAGCATGGGACCTGGGGGGGAGACCCAGTACTTC. Full variable domain (outside the CDR3, taken from reference TRBV9 and TRBJ2-5): DSGVTQTPKHLITATGQRVTLRCSPRSGDLSVYWYQQSLDQGLQFLIQYYNGEERAKGNILERFSAQQFPDLHSELNLSSLELGDSALYFCASSMGPGGETQYFGPGTRLLVL.

This rearrangement joins TRBV27 to TRBJ2-7; TRBD2 matches 7 bases. The CDR3 consists of 13 residues. Germline V gene sequence: CDR1 MNHEY, CDR2 SMNVEV (reference sequence). After removal of 8 bases from V and 2 bases from J, the junction contained 6 bases not matched to a gene. The CDR3, as DNA: TGTGCCAGCTCGGGGGGTATAACCTACGAGCAGTACTTC. As protein: CASSGGITYEQYF.

This clone has just a few counts. This chain uses TRBV11-3 with TRBJ1-5; TRBD1 matches 8 bases. Germline assignment: CDR1 SGHNT and CDR2 YENEEA. Trimming removed 3 bases from V and 7 bases from J; junction bases left unmatched: 5. The length of the CDR3 is 14 residues. The CDR3 nucleotides read TGTGCCAGCAGCTTTGGACAGGGAAACCAGCCCCAGCATTTT. Its translation: CASSFGQGNQPQHF. The variable domain in full, completed from reference TRBV11-3 and TRBJ1-5, reads EAGVVQSPRYKIIEKKQPVAFWCNPISGHNTLYWYLQNLGQGPELLIRYENEEAVDDSQLPKDRFSAERLKGVDSTLKIQPAELGDSAVYLCASSFGQGNQPQHFGDGTRLSIL.

The V and J genes are TRBV11-2 and TRBJ2-7; 13 bases agree with TRBD2. Germline CDR1 is SGHAT and CDR2 is FQNNGV. The CDR3 runs 18 residues. J gave up 4 bases and V 2 bases, and 11 bases lay outside the gene matches. The CDR3 DNA is TGTGCCAGCAGCTTATCGATGGGACTAGCGGGAAACGAATACGAGCAGTACTTC. Translated, it gives CASSLSMGLAGNEYEQYF.